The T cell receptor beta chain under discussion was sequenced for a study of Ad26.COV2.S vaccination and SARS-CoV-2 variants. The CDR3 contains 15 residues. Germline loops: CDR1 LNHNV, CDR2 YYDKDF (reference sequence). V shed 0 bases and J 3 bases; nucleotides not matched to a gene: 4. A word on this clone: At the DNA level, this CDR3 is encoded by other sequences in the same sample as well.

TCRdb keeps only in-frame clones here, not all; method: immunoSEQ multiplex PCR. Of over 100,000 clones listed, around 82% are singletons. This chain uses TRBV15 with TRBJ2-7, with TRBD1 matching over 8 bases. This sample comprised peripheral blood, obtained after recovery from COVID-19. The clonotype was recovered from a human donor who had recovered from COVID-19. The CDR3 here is CATSRERTGNYEQYF. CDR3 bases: TGTGCCACCAGCAGAGAGAGGACAGGGAACTACGAGCAGTACTTC. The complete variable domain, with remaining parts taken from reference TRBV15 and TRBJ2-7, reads DAMVIQNPRYQVTQFGKPVTLSCSQTLNHNVMYWYQQKSSQAPKLLFHYYDKDFNNEADTPDNFQSRRPNTSFCFLDIRSPGLGDTAMYLCATSRERTGNYEQYFGPGTRLTVT.